One and the same sample provided the 23 T cell receptor beta chains below, sequenced in a study of cytomegalovirus exposure and HLA in healthy donors. Amplification used 60 Vbeta primers and 13 Jbeta primers. Profiled with immunoSEQ multiplex PCR; TCRdb holds only in-frame clones, not every one. The table shows about 88,000 clones, with approximately 71% occurring only once. Material: PBMCs. All receptors derive from a woman under 30 in good health and CMV-seropositive.

The chain has TRBV4-1 and TRBJ2-7; TRBD2 matches 9 bases. CDR3 length: 16 amino acids. Germline loops: CDR1 MGHRA, CDR2 YSYEKL. The V segment lost 4 bases and the J segment 6 bases; nucleotides outside the gene matches: 13. In DNA form, the CDR3 reads TGCGCCAGCAGCCCGGGGGTTGCGGGAGGGCCGCTCGAGCAGTACTTC. Its protein product is CASSPGVAGGPLEQYF.

The chain employs TRBV7-8 and TRBJ2-1, with 7 bases fitting TRBD2. The V and J ends lost 5 bases and 2 bases, in that order; junction bases with no gene match: 6. CDR1 is SGHVS, CDR2 FQNEAQ, per germline. The CDR3 extends over 15 amino acids. CDR3 amino acids: CASSPAGFTYNEQFF. CDR3 DNA sequence: TGTGCCAGCAGCCCAGCGGGGTTCACCTACAATGAGCAGTTCTTC.

The rearrangement joins TRBV6-9 to TRBJ1-4; 9 bases agree with TRBD1. The CDR3 covers 13 residues. Germline V gene sequence: CDR1 MNHGY, CDR2 SVAAGI. Trimming at V came to 7 bases and at J to 10 bases, leaving 7 bases not matched to a gene. This CDR3 reads CASISDRGGKLFF. CDR3 nucleotide sequence: TGTGCCAGCATCTCGGACAGGGGAGGAAAACTGTTTTTT.

The CDR3 sequence: CASSEGTSGYNEQFF. CDR3 nucleotide sequence: TGTGCCAGCAGCGAGGGGACTAGCGGCTACAATGAGCAGTTCTTC. This chain joins TRBV9 and TRBJ2-1; 11 bases line up with TRBD2. CDR1 SGDLS and CDR2 YYNGEE come from the germline V gene. The trim removed 3 bases at V and 3 bases at J, leaving 2 bases unmatched. The CDR3 sequence is 15 residues long.

This rearrangement joins TRBV18 to TRBJ1-4; the D gene is possibly TRBD1 (5 bases). Germline loops: CDR1 KGHSH, CDR2 LQKENI. The CDR3 runs 14 residues. Trimming took off 5 bases at V and 7 bases at J, with 14 bases between the two ends. The CDR3 loop reads CASSGAQRGEKLFF. For the CDR3, the DNA is TGTGCCAGCTCAGGGGCTCAAAGAGGTGAAAAACTGTTTTTT.

The CDR3 reads CASSPRQGYEQYF. DNA for the CDR3: TGTGCCAGCAGCCCCCGACAGGGCTACGAGCAGTACTTC. This chain connects TRBV9 to TRBJ2-7; TRBD1 aligns across 7 bases. The CDR3 runs to 13 residues. Unmatched junction bases numbered 4, after V lost 4 bases and J lost 3 bases. The germline gives CDR1 SGDLS, CDR2 YYNGEE.

V gene TRBV12-5 combines with J gene TRBJ2-2, with TRBD2 as a possible D gene (5 bases). Trimming took 1 base from V and 7 from J, leaving 10 bases between them. Looked up from germline, CDR1 is LGHNT and CDR2 is FRNRAP. The CDR3 is 14 amino acids. Here the CDR3 reads CASGLGLAGGELFF. The CDR3 DNA is TGTGCTAGTGGTTTGGGGCTAGCCGGCGGGGAGCTGTTTTTT.

About this clone itself: The CDR3 end shows no conserved phenylalanine or tryptophan, and so a read error is likely. The DNA is left out, because the CDR3 cannot be placed on it with certainty; the CDR3 is given as TCRdb lists it. The chain recombines TRBV28 with TRBJ2-7; the table assigns TRBD1, which was not confirmed against the DNA. The CDR3 length is 12 residues, termini included. Germline loops: CDR1 MDHEN, CDR2 SYDVKM. This CDR3 is CASSFPGGQGYL.

The chain uses TRBV6-4 and TRBJ2-3; possibly TRBD1 for D (6 bases). CDR1 is MRHNA and CDR2 is SNTAGT in the germline V gene. The V end lost 3 bases, the J end lost 1 base, and 8 bases lay between the germline ends. The CDR3 has 14 amino acids. In nucleotides, the CDR3 is TGTGCCAGCAGTGAAAAGGGGGGCACAGATACGCAGTATTTT. Translation: CASSEKGGTDTQYF.

This clone was recorded a few times. J is TRBJ2-6 and V is TRBV5-4; a weak D match, TRBD1 (5 bases). The CDR3 covers 17 residues. Germline CDR1 is SGHNT and CDR2 is YYREEE (reference sequence). V lost 2 bases and J 0 bases, leaving 12 bases between the germline ends. The CDR3 DNA sequence: TGTGCCAGCAGCTTCCTAGGGGATTACTCTGGGGCCAACGTCCTGACTTTC. Translating gives CASSFLGDYSGANVLTF.

The count of this clone is one. The chain carries TRBV7-2 and TRBJ1-3; D perhaps matches TRBD1 (5 bases). This CDR3 is 17 amino acids long. CDR1 and CDR2 (germline): SGHTA, FQGNSA. Trimming cost V 2 bases and J 0 bases, with 14 bases left between them. DNA of the CDR3: TGTGCCAGCAGCTTACGGGGCAGGGACTACTCTGGAAACACCATATATTTT. It codes for CASSLRGRDYSGNTIYF.

The rearrangement joins TRBV28 to TRBJ1-1; D is possibly TRBD1 (6 bases). The germline V gene has CDR1 MDHEN and CDR2 SYDVKM. Trimming took 6 bases from V and 0 from J, leaving 11 bases between them. This CDR3 is built from 14 residues. The CDR3 DNA reads as TGTGCCAGCAGCTCGGACAGCATGAACACTGAAGCTTTCTTT. This encodes CASSSDSMNTEAFF.

The chain employs TRBV9 and TRBJ1-5, with D unclear. V was clipped by 0 bases and J by 6 bases, with 13 bases between them. Per the germline V gene, CDR1 is SGDLS and CDR2 is YYNGEE. The length of the CDR3 is 15 residues. DNA of the CDR3: TGTGCCAGCAGCGTAGACGGGATTATGGGTCAGCCCCAGCATTTT. Its translation is CASSVDGIMGQPQHF.

The CDR3: CASSLIWTSEFEQYF. In DNA, the CDR3 is TGTGCCAGCAGCTTGATATGGACTAGCGAGTTTGAGCAGTACTTC. V is TRBV11-2 and J is TRBJ2-7; TRBD2 aligns across 9 bases. V gave up 3 bases and J gave up 7 bases; unmatched junction bases: 10. The CDR3 is 15 residues long. Germline V CDR1 and CDR2: SGHAT, FQNNGV.

The CDR3 here is CASSEGGHEQYF. DNA for the CDR3: TGCGCCAGCAGTGAAGGGGGCCACGAGCAGTACTTC. The chain combines TRBV10-2 with TRBJ2-7, with TRBD1 identical over 7 bases. V lost 3 bases, J lost 5 bases, and 1 base stayed unmatched. The germline gives CDR1 WSHSY, CDR2 SAAADI. The CDR3 has 12 residues.

The J gene is TRBJ1-6, the V gene TRBV19; 7 bases are a match to TRBD1. The CDR3 runs 14 residues. The ends lost 6 bases at V and 7 bases at J; junction bases unmatched: 6. Germline-derived CDR1 and CDR2 are LNHDA and SQIVND (reference sequence). DNA of the CDR3: TGTGCCAGTAGCGACAGGGCCGACAATTCACCCCTCCACTTT. Protein: CASSDRADNSPLHF. Variable domain in full (rest from reference TRBV19 and TRBJ1-6): DGGITQSPKYLFRKEGQNVTLSCEQNLNHDAMYWYRQDPGQGLRLIYYSQIVNDFQKGDIAEGYSVSREKKESFPLTVTSAQKNPTAFYLCASSDRADNSPLHFGNGTRLTVT.

This chain joins TRBV9 and TRBJ2-3; D uncertain. Germline V CDR1 and CDR2: SGDLS, YYNGEE. V gave up 5 bases and J gave up 7 bases, with 17 bases separating them. The CDR3 spans 14 residues. The CDR3 DNA reads as TGTGCCAGCAGGGCCCCGTCACCGTTGAATACGCAGTATTTT. It is translated as CASRAPSPLNTQYF.

This clone has more than one count but fewer than ten. The genes are TRBV19 and TRBJ1-2; tentatively, D is TRBD1 (5 bases). The CDR3 contains 14 residues. Germline lookup yields CDR1 LNHDA and CDR2 SQIVND (reference sequence). V was cut by 7 bases and J by 3 bases, with 15 bases left in between. Here the CDR3 reads CASTSLGRDYGYTF. CDR3 DNA sequence: TGTGCCAGTACCTCTTTAGGCAGGGACTATGGCTACACCTTC.

This clone appeared a few times. V usage is TRBV28 and J usage is TRBJ1-6; tentatively, D is TRBD1 (5 bases). Germline V gene sequence: CDR1 MDHEN, CDR2 SYDVKM. The V and J ends lost 3 bases and 10 bases respectively, with 10 bases between them. The CDR3 contains 13 residues. This CDR3 reads CASSFRGESPLHF. CDR3 bases: TGTGCCAGCAGTTTTAGGGGCGAATCACCCCTCCACTTT.

V and J are TRBV28 and TRBJ2-7; TRBD1 matches 12 bases. V shed 6 bases, J shed 5 bases, and the junction held 5 bases outside the gene matches. The CDR3 length is 14 residues. Germline-derived CDR1 and CDR2 are MDHEN and SYDVKM. For the CDR3, the DNA is TGTGCCAGCAGGGCCGGGACAGGGGGCAACGAGCAGTACTTC. Residues: CASRAGTGGNEQYF.

The chain is built from TRBV20-1 and TRBJ2-1, with D hard to call. V gave up 6 bases and J gave up 5 bases, with 5 bases separating them. The germline CDR1 and CDR2 sequences are DFQATT and SNEGSKA (reference sequence). The CDR3 covers 10 residues. The CDR3 region has the DNA TGCAGTGCCTACGACAATGAGCAGTTCTTC. This sequence encodes CSAYDNEQFF.

This chain uses TRBV7-2 with TRBJ2-1; TRBD2 is a possible D gene (6 bases). CDR1 is SGHTA, CDR2 FQGNSA, per germline. Trimming shortened V by 5 bases and J by 1 base, and 21 bases separated the two germline ends. CDR3 length: 18 amino acids. In nucleotides, the CDR3 is TGTGCCAGCAGCCGCTCCCGTGATTACGGGAGTTCCTACAATGAGCAGTTCTTC. Protein product: CASSRSRDYGSSYNEQFF.

The gene calls are TRBV25-1 and TRBJ2-5; D is ambiguous. Germline loops: CDR1 MGHDK, CDR2 SYGVNS. The CDR3 contains 13 residues. Trimming pared 4 bases from V and 2 bases from J, leaving 8 bases between. The CDR3 DNA sequence: TGTGCCAGCAGTGGTGACACTCAAGAGACCCAGTACTTC. Translating it yields CASSGDTQETQYF.